These 9 T cell receptor beta chains were all obtained from the same sample, sequenced in a study of T-cell memory formation after mild COVID-19. TCRdb processed the 5' RACE reads anew with MiXCR; each CDR3 protein has one entry. The profile covers 200,000 to 300,000 distinct CDR3 sequences, with 15% appearing a single time and 2.1% taken by the ten largest. Sequenced: PBMCs or a T cell subset sorted from them (not recorded which). The receptor source for this set is an adult woman who had mild COVID-19 (a few samples of this study predate the infection). Cell type and time point are not known.

This clonotype was counted a few times. This sequence joins TRBV5-1 and TRBJ2-1; 12 bases align to TRBD2. CDR1 is SGHRS, CDR2 YFSETQ, per germline. The CDR3 is 16 amino acids. The V and J ends lost 3 bases and 4 bases, in that order; junction bases with no gene match: 5. CDR3: CASSYSLAGGYNEQFF. CDR3 sequence (DNA): TGCGCCAGCAGCTACTCACTAGCGGGGGGATACAATGAGCAGTTCTTC. The whole variable domain, filled in from reference TRBV5-1 and TRBJ2-1, reads KAGVTQTPRYLIKTRGQQVTLSCSPISGHRSVSWYQQTPGQGLQFLFEYFSETQRNKGNFPGRFSGRQFSNSRSEMNVSTLELGDSALYLCASSYSLAGGYNEQFFGPGTRLTVL.

This chain joins TRBV7-2 and TRBJ1-1; D remains unclear. V shed 2 bases and J shed 1 base, with 11 bases lying between them. CDR3 length equals 15 residues. CDR1 and CDR2 (germline): SGHTA, FQGNSA. This CDR3 is CASSLSATTNTEAFF. The CDR3 DNA sequence: TGTGCCAGCAGCTTATCGGCTACGACGAACACTGAAGCTTTCTTT.

The chain combines TRBV7-2 with TRBJ1-1; D gene unclear. CDR1 SGHTA and CDR2 FQGNSA come from the germline V gene. The CDR3 is 14 amino acids. V lost 1 base to trimming and J lost 1 base, with 7 bases between them. The CDR3 sequence: CASSLGVRNTEAFF. The CDR3 bases are TGTGCCAGCAGCTTAGGTGTTAGGAACACTGAAGCTTTCTTT.

The chain is built from TRBV5-1 and TRBJ1-5, with a tentative D call TRBD1 (6 bases). The CDR3 extends over 15 amino acids. The V gene lost 0 bases and the J gene lost 0 bases, with 7 bases spanning the gap. The germline gives CDR1 SGHRS, CDR2 YFSETQ. The CDR3 DNA reads as TGCGCCAGCAGCTTGGGACAGGCTAGCAATCAGCCCCAGCATTTT. Encoded protein: CASSLGQASNQPQHF.

This clonotype has only a few counts. This chain connects TRBV2 to TRBJ2-1, with D uncertain. The germline V gene has CDR1 SNHLY and CDR2 FYNNEI. V lost 5 bases and J lost 2, with 10 bases in between. This CDR3 is 14 amino acids long. CDR3 residues: CASSLGIAYNEQFF. For the CDR3, the DNA is TGTGCCAGCAGTCTAGGGATCGCCTACAATGAGCAGTTCTTC.

This clonotype was picked up many times. J is TRBJ1-2 and V is TRBV20-1; D possibly corresponds to TRBD1 (5 bases). Trimming stripped 2 bases from V and 4 bases from J, with 14 bases between. The CDR3 has 14 residues. The germline gives CDR1 DFQATT, CDR2 SNEGSKA (reference sequence). The CDR3: CSARRGRETYGYTF. For the CDR3, the DNA is TGCAGTGCTAGAAGGGGACGGGAAACCTATGGCTACACCTTC.

The CDR3 nucleotides read TGTGCCAGCAGTTCCGGGACAGGGAATGGCTACACCTTC. The encoded protein is CASSSGTGNGYTF. V is TRBV12-3 or TRBV12-4 and J is TRBJ1-2; 9 bases are a match to TRBD1. With 4 bases clipped from V and 6 bases from J, the junction kept 3 bases outside the gene matches. CDR3 size: 13 residues.

The chain is built from TRBV2 and TRBJ2-1; 10 nucleotides line up with TRBD2. The CDR3 extends over 16 amino acids. The V and J ends lost 1 base and 7 bases, in that order; junction bases with no gene match: 7. CDR1 and CDR2 (germline): SNHLY, FYNNEI. Written as DNA, the CDR3 is TGTGCCAGCAGTGAAGACCGAGCGGGGGGGCGAAATGAGCAGTTCTTC. Amino acid sequence: CASSEDRAGGRNEQFF.

V gene TRBV12-3 or TRBV12-4 combines with J gene TRBJ1-3; the D is unclear. This CDR3 region has 16 residues. Trimming stripped 5 bases from V and 0 bases from J, with 14 bases between. The CDR3 region has the DNA TGTGCCAGCAGTCCAAGGAAAGAGATCTCTGGAAACACCATATATTTT. It yields the protein CASSPRKEISGNTIYF.